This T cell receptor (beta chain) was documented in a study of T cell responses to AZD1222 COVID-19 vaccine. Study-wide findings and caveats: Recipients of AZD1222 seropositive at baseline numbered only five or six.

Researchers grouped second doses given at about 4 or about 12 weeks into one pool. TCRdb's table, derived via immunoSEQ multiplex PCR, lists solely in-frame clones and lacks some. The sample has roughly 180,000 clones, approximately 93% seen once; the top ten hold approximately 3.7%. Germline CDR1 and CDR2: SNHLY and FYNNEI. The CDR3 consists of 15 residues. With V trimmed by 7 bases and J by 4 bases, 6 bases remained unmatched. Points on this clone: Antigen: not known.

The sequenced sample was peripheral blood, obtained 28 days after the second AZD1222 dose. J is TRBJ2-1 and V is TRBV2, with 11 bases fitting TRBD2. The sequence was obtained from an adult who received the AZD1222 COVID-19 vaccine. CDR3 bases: TGTGCCAGCATAGTACTAGCGGGAGCTTACAATGAGCAGTTCTTC. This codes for CASIVLAGAYNEQFF.